Presented here are 28 T cell receptor beta chains from one specimen sequenced in a study of beta chain features in type 1 diabetes. Regarding the study as a whole: Within each of all four CD4+ subsets, Type 1 diabetes patients had TCRB CDR3s that were moderately but significantly shorter.

For these receptors, no antigen is known. Sequencing targeted expressed TCRB transcripts, as all isolated RNA had been reverse transcribed. Here immunoSEQ multiplex PCR was the method, and the copy in TCRdb shows in-frame clones only, minus some. There are about 660,000 clones in the sample; over 13% occur only once, and less than 0.04% lies in the top ten. Sequencing input: naive CD4+ T cells from blood. The receptors were gathered from a man younger than 35 with type 1 diabetes.

The V call is TRBV30, the J call TRBJ1-1; D might be TRBD1 (5 bases). Germline CDR1 and CDR2: GTSNPN and SVGIG (reference sequence). The CDR3 contains 15 residues. The V end lost 3 bases, the J end lost 5 bases, and 19 bases lay between the germline ends. In DNA, the CDR3 is TGTGCCTGGAGGAGAAGGGACTCAACGGGAACTGAAGCTTTCTTT. It specifies CAWRRRDSTGTEAFF.

This clone was seen more than once but under ten times. This rearrangement joins TRBV27 to TRBJ1-2; D is unclear. Trimming removed 5 bases from V and 4 bases from J, with 14 bases in between. In germline, CDR1 is MNHEY, CDR2 SMNVEV (reference sequence). This CDR3 is 14 amino acids long. Here the CDR3 DNA reads TGTGCCAGCAGTAGAACCGGACCTTCCTATGGCTACACCTTC. Encoded protein: CASSRTGPSYGYTF.

There are a few counts of this clone. V usage is TRBV10-3 and J usage is TRBJ2-1; TRBD1 agrees at 8 bases. The CDR3 runs to 17 residues. The V and J ends lost 7 bases and 2 bases, in that order; junction bases with no gene match: 13. CDR1 is ENHRY and CDR2 is SYGVKD in the germline V gene. The CDR3 reads CAITGQGAGTPYNEQFF. CDR3 in DNA: TGTGCCATCACCGGTCAGGGGGCAGGCACCCCCTACAATGAGCAGTTCTTC.

This chain links TRBV2 with TRBJ2-5; 9 nucleotides align to TRBD1. Germline loops: CDR1 SNHLY, CDR2 FYNNEI. Germline trimming cut 4 bases from V and 5 bases from J; bases unmatched to any gene: 8. This CDR3 is 15 amino acids long. CDR3 bases: TGTGCCAGCAGTGCAGCTCCGGGACAGGGCGAGACCCAGTACTTC. Its protein is CASSAAPGQGETQYF.

This clone turned up a few times. The identical CDR3 is also encoded by other nucleotide sequences in the sample. In DNA form, the CDR3 reads TGTGCCTGGAGTGTACAGGGAGGGCAGCCCCAGCATTTT. Translated: CAWSVQGGQPQHF. The chain joins TRBV30 to TRBJ1-5; TRBD1 might be the D (6 bases). Trimming took 0 bases from V and 7 from J, leaving 10 bases between them. The CDR3 sequence is 13 residues long. The germline V gene has CDR1 GTSNPN and CDR2 SVGIG (reference sequence).

The V call is TRBV4-1, the J call TRBJ2-3; D is undetermined. Germline V gene data show CDR1 as MGHRA and CDR2 as YSYEKL. The CDR3 is 13 amino acids. Trimming cost V 0 bases and J 2 bases, with 3 bases left between them. In DNA form, the CDR3 reads TGCGCCAGCAGCCAAGAGCACACAGATACGCAGTATTTT. It is translated as CASSQEHTDTQYF.

This rearrangement joins TRBV6-5 to TRBJ1-1, with D tentatively TRBD1 (5 bases). The germline V and J ends were trimmed by 5 bases and 0 bases, with 13 bases remaining between them. Germline-derived CDR1 and CDR2 are MNHEY and SVGAGI. The CDR3 consists of 15 residues. The CDR3 is CASSPVAGLNTEAFF. CDR3 nucleotides: TGTGCCAGCAGTCCGGTGGCAGGGTTGAACACTGAAGCTTTCTTT.

There are a few counts of this clone. This chain connects TRBV7-9 to TRBJ1-5, with unresolved D. The CDR3 spans 13 residues. V was shortened by 5 bases and J by 5 bases, with 10 bases between the two germline ends. Germline CDR1 SEHNR, CDR2 FQNEAQ (reference sequence). CDR3 in amino acids: CASSPGGDQPQHF. In DNA form, the CDR3 reads TGTGCCAGCAGCCCGGGCGGGGATCAGCCCCAGCATTTT. Full variable domain (rest looked up from reference TRBV7-9 and TRBJ1-5): DTGVSQNPRHKITKRGQNVTFRCDPISEHNRLYWYRQTLGQGPEFLTYFQNEAQLEKSRLLSDRFSAERPKGSFSTLEIQRTEQGDSAMYLCASSPGGDQPQHFGDGTRLSIL.

This chain links TRBV2 with TRBJ1-4; D ambiguous. V shed 2 bases and J shed 0 bases, with 4 bases lying between them. This CDR3 is 14 amino acids long. Germline CDR1 SNHLY, CDR2 FYNNEI. CDR3 loop: CASSEITTNEKLFF. In DNA, the CDR3 is TGTGCCAGCAGTGAAATCACAACTAATGAAAAACTGTTTTTT. Using reference TRBV2 and TRBJ1-4 for the parts outside the CDR3, the full variable domain is EPEVTQTPSHQVTQMGQEVILRCVPISNHLYFYWYRQILGQKVEFLVSFYNNEISEKSEIFDDQFSVERPDGSNFTLKIRSTKLEDSAMYFCASSEITTNEKLFFGSGTQLSVL.

This clone was counted only a few times. The rearrangement links TRBV28 to TRBJ2-7, with 10 bases matching TRBD2. Germline values: CDR1 MDHEN, CDR2 SYDVKM. The CDR3 loop spans 15 amino acids. J was trimmed by 1 base and V by 6 bases; bases with no gene match: 6. CDR3 DNA sequence: TGTGCCAGCAGCCAGTTTAGCGGGGGGTCCTACGAGCAGTACTTC. This sequence encodes CASSQFSGGSYEQYF.

This clone has a handful of counts. The chain couples TRBV10-3 to TRBJ2-5; D call uncertain. The V gene's germline CDR1 is ENHRY and CDR2 SYGVKD. V lost 0 bases and J 2 bases, leaving 7 bases between the germline ends. CDR3 length: 14 amino acids. The CDR3 region has the DNA TGTGCCATCAGTGAGTCCCGCCGGCAAGAGACCCAGTACTTC. This gives the protein CAISESRRQETQYF.

The chain employs TRBV30 and TRBJ2-7; D may correspond to TRBD1 or TRBD2 (6 bases each). CDR3 length: 16 amino acids. Germline CDR1 and CDR2: GTSNPN and SVGIG (reference sequence). Between the trimmed V and J ends, which lost 0 bases and 3 bases, there was a span of 18 bases. CDR3 DNA: TGTGCCTGGAGTGTAGGGGGAGGAGGGAAAGGCTACGAGCAGTACTTC. It codes for CAWSVGGGGKGYEQYF.

This sequence joins TRBV4-1 and TRBJ1-1; 7 bases line up with TRBD1. This CDR3 has 15 amino acids. The V and J ends lost 1 base and 8 bases, in that order; junction bases with no gene match: 10. Germline V gives CDR1 MGHRA, CDR2 YSYEKL. Here the CDR3 DNA reads TGCGCCAGCAGCCAAGGACAGGGTTGGGTTGCGGAAGCTTTCTTT. It codes for CASSQGQGWVAEAFF.

There are a few counts of this clone. The chain recombines TRBV5-1 with TRBJ1-1; no definite D call. V was cut by 4 bases and J by 2 bases, with 9 bases left in between. The CDR3 loop spans 13 amino acids. Germline CDR1 SGHRS, CDR2 YFSETQ. CDR3 in amino acids: CASSQNINTEAFF. The DNA for the CDR3 is TGCGCCAGCAGCCAAAACATTAACACTGAAGCTTTCTTT.

In its sample, this clone was seen a few times. The chain carries TRBV2 and TRBJ2-7; D is perhaps TRBD2 (5 bases). The V gene's germline CDR1 is SNHLY and CDR2 FYNNEI. Trimming took off 6 bases at V and 9 bases at J, with 12 bases between the two ends. This CDR3 comprises 11 residues. The chain's CDR3 is CASRPGIGQYF. Here the CDR3 DNA reads TGTGCCAGCAGGCCCGGGATAGGGCAGTACTTC.

The chain is built from TRBV29-1 and TRBJ1-1; TRBD1 is a possible D gene (5 bases). This CDR3 region has 14 residues. Germline loops: CDR1 SQVTM, CDR2 ANQGSEA. V was clipped by 4 bases and J by 5 bases, with 17 bases between them. The CDR3 loop reads CSVALKLGGTEAFF. The CDR3 DNA reads TGCAGCGTTGCACTAAAGTTGGGGGGGACTGAAGCTTTCTTT.

This clone was counted a few times. The chain combines TRBV10-3 with TRBJ2-4, with TRBD2 matching 7 bases. This CDR3 comprises 18 residues. Germline lookup yields CDR1 ENHRY and CDR2 SYGVKD. The ends lost 1 base at V and 0 bases at J; junction bases unmatched: 9. DNA of the CDR3: TGTGCCATCAGTGAGTTTGCGGGAGAAGCAATAGCCAAAAACATTCAGTACTTC. Translated, it gives CAISEFAGEAIAKNIQYF.

This clone was recorded a few times. The chain combines TRBV7-9 with TRBJ2-1; tentatively, D is TRBD1 or TRBD2 (5 bases each). The V end was cut by 5 bases, the J end by 9 bases, with 8 bases between. The CDR3 has 11 amino acids. The germline V gene encodes CDR1 SEHNR and CDR2 FQNEAQ (reference sequence). DNA for the CDR3: TGTGCCAGCAGCCAAGGGACTGAGCAGTTCTTC. Its protein is CASSQGTEQFF. The full variable domain, rest sourced from reference TRBV7-9 and TRBJ2-1, is DTGVSQNPRHKITKRGQNVTFRCDPISEHNRLYWYRQTLGQGPEFLTYFQNEAQLEKSRLLSDRFSAERPKGSFSTLEIQRTEQGDSAMYLCASSQGTEQFFGPGTRLTVL.

In this sample, this clone turned up a few times. The junction differs from germline at one of its ends, possibly a read error. The chain uses TRBV7-7 and TRBJ2-3, with D perhaps matching TRBD1 or TRBD2 (5 bases each). The germline V gene encodes CDR1 SSHAT and CDR2 FNYEAQ (reference sequence). The CDR3 is 13 residues long. The CDR3 spells CASSGDRSDTQYF. The DNA of the CDR3 is TGTGCTAGCAGCGGAGACAGATCGGATACGCAGTATTTT.

This clone has more than one count but fewer than ten. The chain uses TRBV6-5 and TRBJ2-3; D gene ambiguous. Germline CDR1 reads MNHEY; CDR2 reads SVGAGI. This CDR3 has 15 amino acids. V gave up 2 bases and J gave up 2 bases, with 11 bases separating them. The DNA for the CDR3 is TGTGCCAGCAGTTACGGTGGCAGAGACACAGATACGCAGTATTTT. The encoded protein is CASSYGGRDTDTQYF.

A word on this clone: The sample contains more than one DNA sequence encoding this CDR3. The chain links TRBV5-1 to TRBJ2-3; the D gene is possibly TRBD1 (6 bases). V was shortened by 2 bases and J by 2 bases, with 9 bases between the two germline ends. CDR1 and CDR2 from the germline V gene are SGHRS and YFSETQ. The CDR3 extends over 14 amino acids. The chain's CDR3 is CASSLGQLTDTQYF. For the CDR3, the DNA is TGCGCCAGCAGCTTAGGACAGCTCACAGATACGCAGTATTTT.

Regarding this clone: A read error may produce the germline difference seen at one junction end. The chain employs TRBV7-7 and TRBJ2-2; D gene uncertain. Germline assignment: CDR1 SSHAT and CDR2 FNYEAQ (reference sequence). The CDR3 has 13 residues. CDR3 residues: CASSLDGTGELFF. CDR3 nucleotide sequence: TGTGCTAGCAGCCTCGACGGCACCGGGGAGCTGTTTTTT.

The chain recombines TRBV5-1 with TRBJ2-5, with TRBD1 identical over 7 bases. The CDR3 runs to 15 residues. CDR1 and CDR2 from the germline V gene are SGHRS and YFSETQ. Trimming cost V 4 bases and J 7 bases; bases outside gene matches: 13. CDR3 sequence (DNA): TGCGCCAGCAGCCCTGGCGACAGTGCAGGGGGGACCCAGTACTTC. Amino acids: CASSPGDSAGGTQYF. Together with reference TRBV5-1 and TRBJ2-5, the CDR3 gives the full variable domain: KAGVTQTPRYLIKTRGQQVTLSCSPISGHRSVSWYQQTPGQGLQFLFEYFSETQRNKGNFPGRFSGRQFSNSRSEMNVSTLELGDSALYLCASSPGDSAGGTQYFGPGTRLLVL.

The chain joins TRBV11-2 to TRBJ2-2; possibly TRBD1 for D (6 bases). Germline V gives CDR1 SGHAT, CDR2 FQNNGV. Trimming left V 5 bases short and J 0 bases short, with 13 bases between. This CDR3 has 16 amino acids. CDR3 amino acids: CASSPGQLSNTGELFF. The CDR3, as DNA: TGTGCCAGCAGCCCCGGACAGCTATCGAACACCGGGGAGCTGTTTTTT.

The chain employs TRBV29-1 and TRBJ1-4; maybe TRBD1 (6 bases). The germline V and J ends were trimmed by 4 bases and 11 bases, with 14 bases remaining between them. Per germline, CDR1 SQVTM and CDR2 ANQGSEA. CDR3 length: 12 residues. The chain's CDR3 is CSVASGDGKLFF. The DNA for the CDR3 is TGCAGCGTTGCGTCAGGGGACGGGAAACTGTTTTTT.

Concerning this clone itself: The same CDR3 is also encoded by other DNA sequences in this sample. The chain couples TRBV6-5 to TRBJ2-2; a possible D gene is TRBD2 (6 bases). Trimming left V 3 bases short and J 2 bases short, with 10 bases between. The CDR3 contains 15 residues. CDR1 MNHEY and CDR2 SVGAGI come from the germline V gene. The CDR3 loop reads CASSYRGRNTGELFF. CDR3 DNA sequence: TGTGCCAGCAGTTATCGGGGGAGAAACACCGGGGAGCTGTTTTTT.

The chain couples TRBV18 to TRBJ2-1; D gene uncertain. The ends were cut back, 3 bases at V and 3 bases at J, with 9 bases in the middle. This CDR3 region has 14 residues. Germline CDR1 is KGHSH and CDR2 is LQKENI. The CDR3 DNA reads as TGTGCCAGCTCACCTACCCGGGTCTACAATGAGCAGTTCTTC. It yields the protein CASSPTRVYNEQFF.

The chain uses TRBV2 and TRBJ2-6, with TRBD1 as a possible D gene (5 bases). With 7 bases removed from V and 0 bases from J, the gap between germline ends came to 10 bases. Germline CDR1 SNHLY, CDR2 FYNNEI. There are 15 residues in the CDR3. Here the CDR3 DNA reads TGTGCCAGCACTCATCAGGGCTCTGGGGCCAACGTCCTGACTTTC. This gives the protein CASTHQGSGANVLTF.